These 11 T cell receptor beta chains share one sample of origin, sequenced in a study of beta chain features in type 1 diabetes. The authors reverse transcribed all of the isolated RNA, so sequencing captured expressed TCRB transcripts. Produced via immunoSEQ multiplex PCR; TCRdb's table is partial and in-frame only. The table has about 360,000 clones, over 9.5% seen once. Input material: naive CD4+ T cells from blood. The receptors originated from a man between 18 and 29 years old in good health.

CDR3 protein: CASSYGLNSPLHF. The CDR3 region has the DNA TGTGCCAGCAGTTACGGGCTGAATTCACCCCTCCACTTT. The genes are TRBV6-5 and TRBJ1-6, with D unclear. The CDR3 contains 13 residues. From germline, CDR1 is MNHEY and CDR2 SVGAGI. V was cut by 2 bases and J by 7 bases, with 6 bases left in between.

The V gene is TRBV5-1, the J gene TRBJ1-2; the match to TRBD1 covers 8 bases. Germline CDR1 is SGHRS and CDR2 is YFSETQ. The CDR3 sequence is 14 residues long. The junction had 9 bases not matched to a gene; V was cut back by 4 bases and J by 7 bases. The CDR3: CASSADRGGTGYTF. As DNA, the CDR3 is TGCGCCAGCAGCGCCGACAGGGGTGGGACTGGCTACACCTTC.

CDR3 protein: CAWSGGVANGDEQFF. Written as DNA, the CDR3 is TGTGCCTGGAGTGGTGGGGTAGCGAACGGTGATGAGCAGTTCTTC. This chain uses TRBV30 with TRBJ2-1, with D possibly being TRBD2 (5 bases). The CDR3 runs 15 residues. The ends were cut back, 1 base at V and 8 bases at J, with 18 bases in the middle. Per germline, CDR1 GTSNPN and CDR2 SVGIG (reference sequence).

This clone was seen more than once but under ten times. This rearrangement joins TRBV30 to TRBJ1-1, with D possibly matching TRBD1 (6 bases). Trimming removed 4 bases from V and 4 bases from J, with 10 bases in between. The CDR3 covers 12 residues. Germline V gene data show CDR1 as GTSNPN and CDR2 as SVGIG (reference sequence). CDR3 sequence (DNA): TGTGCCTGGACAGGGGAGACCACTGAAGCTTTCTTT. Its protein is CAWTGETTEAFF.

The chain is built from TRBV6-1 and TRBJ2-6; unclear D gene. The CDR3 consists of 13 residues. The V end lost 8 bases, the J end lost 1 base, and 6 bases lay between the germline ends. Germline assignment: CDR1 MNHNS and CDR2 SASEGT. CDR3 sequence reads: CASRFSGANVLTF. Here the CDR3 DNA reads TGTGCCAGCCGGTTTTCTGGGGCCAACGTCCTGACTTTC.

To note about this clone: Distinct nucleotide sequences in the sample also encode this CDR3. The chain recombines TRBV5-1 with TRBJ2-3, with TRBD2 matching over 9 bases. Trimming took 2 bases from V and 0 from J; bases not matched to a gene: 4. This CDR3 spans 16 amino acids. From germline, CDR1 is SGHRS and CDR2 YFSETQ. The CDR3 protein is CASSFRLAGSTDTQYF. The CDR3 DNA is TGCGCCAGCAGCTTTAGGCTAGCGGGGAGCACAGATACGCAGTATTTT.

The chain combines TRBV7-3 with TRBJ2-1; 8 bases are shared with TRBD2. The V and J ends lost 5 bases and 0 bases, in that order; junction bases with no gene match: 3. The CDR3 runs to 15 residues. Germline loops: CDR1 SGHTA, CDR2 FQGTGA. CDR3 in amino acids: CASSGTRSSYNEQFF. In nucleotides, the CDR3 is TGTGCCAGCAGCGGGACTAGGAGCTCCTACAATGAGCAGTTCTTC.

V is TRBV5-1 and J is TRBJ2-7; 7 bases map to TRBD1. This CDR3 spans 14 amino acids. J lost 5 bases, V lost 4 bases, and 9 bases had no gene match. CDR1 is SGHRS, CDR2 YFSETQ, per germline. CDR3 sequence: CASSGDRVNHEQYF. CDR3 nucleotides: TGCGCCAGCAGCGGCGACAGGGTCAACCACGAGCAGTACTTC. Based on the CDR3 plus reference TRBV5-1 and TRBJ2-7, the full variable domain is KAGVTQTPRYLIKTRGQQVTLSCSPISGHRSVSWYQQTPGQGLQFLFEYFSETQRNKGNFPGRFSGRQFSNSRSEMNVSTLELGDSALYLCASSGDRVNHEQYFGPGTRLTVT.

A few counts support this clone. CDR3 sequence reads: CASSPTSGQRYGYTF. The CDR3 nucleotides read TGTGCCAGCAGCCCCACCTCGGGACAGAGATATGGCTACACCTTC. J is TRBJ1-2 and V is TRBV7-3, with 7 bases matching TRBD1. The germline V gene encodes CDR1 SGHTA and CDR2 FQGTGA. V gave up 5 bases and J gave up 5 bases; unmatched junction bases: 11. The CDR3 is 15 amino acids.

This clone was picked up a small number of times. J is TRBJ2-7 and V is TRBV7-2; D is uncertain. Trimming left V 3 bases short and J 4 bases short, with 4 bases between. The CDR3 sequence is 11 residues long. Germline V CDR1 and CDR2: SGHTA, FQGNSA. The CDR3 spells CASSFQYEQYF. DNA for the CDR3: TGTGCCAGCAGCTTCCAATACGAGCAGTACTTC. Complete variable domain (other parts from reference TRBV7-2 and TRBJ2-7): GAGVSQSPSNKVTEKGKDVELRCDPISGHTALYWYRQSLGQGLEFLIYFQGNSAPDKSGLPSDRFSAERTGGSVSTLTIQRTQQEDSAVYLCASSFQYEQYFGPGTRLTVT.

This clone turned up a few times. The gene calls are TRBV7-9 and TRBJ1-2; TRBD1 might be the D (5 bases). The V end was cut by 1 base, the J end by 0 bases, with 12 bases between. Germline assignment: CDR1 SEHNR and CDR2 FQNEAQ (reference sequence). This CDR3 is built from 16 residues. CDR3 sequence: CASSLGHGGANYGYTF. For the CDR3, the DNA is TGTGCCAGCAGCTTAGGTCACGGGGGAGCTAACTATGGCTACACCTTC.